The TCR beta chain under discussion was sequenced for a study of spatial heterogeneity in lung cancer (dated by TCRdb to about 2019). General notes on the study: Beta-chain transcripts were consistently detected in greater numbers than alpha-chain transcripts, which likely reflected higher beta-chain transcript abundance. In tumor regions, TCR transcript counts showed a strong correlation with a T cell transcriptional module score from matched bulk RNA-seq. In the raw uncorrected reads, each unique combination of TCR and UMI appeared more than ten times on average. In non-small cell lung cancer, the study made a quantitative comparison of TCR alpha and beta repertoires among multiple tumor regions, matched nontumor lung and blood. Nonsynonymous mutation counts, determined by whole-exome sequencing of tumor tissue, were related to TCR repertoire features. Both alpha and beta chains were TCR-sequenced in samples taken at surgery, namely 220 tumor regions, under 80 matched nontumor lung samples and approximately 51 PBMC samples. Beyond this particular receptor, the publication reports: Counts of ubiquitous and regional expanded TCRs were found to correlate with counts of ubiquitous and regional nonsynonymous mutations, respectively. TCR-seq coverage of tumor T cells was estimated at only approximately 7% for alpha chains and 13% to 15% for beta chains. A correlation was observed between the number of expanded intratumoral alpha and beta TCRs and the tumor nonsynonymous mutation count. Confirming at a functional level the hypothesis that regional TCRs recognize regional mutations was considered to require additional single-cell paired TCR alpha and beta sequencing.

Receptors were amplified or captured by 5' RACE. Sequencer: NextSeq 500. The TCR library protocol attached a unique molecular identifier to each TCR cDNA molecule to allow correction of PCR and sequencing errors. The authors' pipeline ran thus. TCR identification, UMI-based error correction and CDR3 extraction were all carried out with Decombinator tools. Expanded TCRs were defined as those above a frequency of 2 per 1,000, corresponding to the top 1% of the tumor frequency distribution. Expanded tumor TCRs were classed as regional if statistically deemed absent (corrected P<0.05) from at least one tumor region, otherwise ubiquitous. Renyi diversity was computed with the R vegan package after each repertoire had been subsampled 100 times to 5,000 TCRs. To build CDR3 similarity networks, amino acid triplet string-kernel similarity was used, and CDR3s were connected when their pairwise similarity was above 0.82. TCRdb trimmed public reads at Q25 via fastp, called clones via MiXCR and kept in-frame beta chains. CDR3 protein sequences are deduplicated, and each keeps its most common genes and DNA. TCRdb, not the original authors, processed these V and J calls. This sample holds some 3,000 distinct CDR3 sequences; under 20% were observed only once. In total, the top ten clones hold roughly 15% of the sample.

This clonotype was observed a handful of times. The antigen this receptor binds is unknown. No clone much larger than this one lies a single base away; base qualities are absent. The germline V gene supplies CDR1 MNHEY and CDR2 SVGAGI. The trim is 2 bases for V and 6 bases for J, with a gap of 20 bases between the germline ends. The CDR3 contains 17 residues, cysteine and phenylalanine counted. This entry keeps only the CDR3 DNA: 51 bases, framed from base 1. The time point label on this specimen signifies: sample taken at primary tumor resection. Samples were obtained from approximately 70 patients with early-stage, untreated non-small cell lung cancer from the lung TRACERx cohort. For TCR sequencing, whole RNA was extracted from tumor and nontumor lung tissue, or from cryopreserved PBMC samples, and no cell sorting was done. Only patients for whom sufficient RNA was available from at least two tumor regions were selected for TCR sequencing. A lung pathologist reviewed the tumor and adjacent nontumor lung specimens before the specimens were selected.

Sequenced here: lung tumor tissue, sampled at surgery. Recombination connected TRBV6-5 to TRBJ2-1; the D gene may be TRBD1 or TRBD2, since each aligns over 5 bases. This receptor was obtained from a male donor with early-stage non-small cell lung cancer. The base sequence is TGTGCCAGCAGTTACGGGGGAATGGGCAGGGAGTCCAATGAGCAGTTCTTC. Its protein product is CASSYGGMGRESNEQFF.